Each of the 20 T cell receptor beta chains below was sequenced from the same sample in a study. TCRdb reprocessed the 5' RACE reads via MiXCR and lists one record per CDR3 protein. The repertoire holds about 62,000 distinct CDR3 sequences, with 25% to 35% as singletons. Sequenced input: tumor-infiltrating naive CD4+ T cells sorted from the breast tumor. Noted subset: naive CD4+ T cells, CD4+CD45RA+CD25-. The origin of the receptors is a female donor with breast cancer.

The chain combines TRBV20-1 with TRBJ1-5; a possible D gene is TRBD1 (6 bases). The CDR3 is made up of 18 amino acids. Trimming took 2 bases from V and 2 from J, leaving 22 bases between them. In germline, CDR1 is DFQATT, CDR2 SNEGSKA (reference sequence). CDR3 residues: CSARLYSGGAGGNQPQHF. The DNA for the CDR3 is TGCAGTGCTAGACTCTATTCGGGGGGCGCAGGAGGCAATCAGCCCCAGCATTTT.

CDR3 in amino acids: CASIIRRGNTEAFF. CDR3 DNA sequence: TGTGCCAGCATAATTCGTAGGGGTAACACTGAAGCTTTCTTT. The J gene is TRBJ1-1, the V gene TRBV6-6; D is possibly TRBD1 (5 bases). The V end lost 7 bases, the J end lost 2 bases, and 14 bases lay between the germline ends. Germline V gene lookup returns CDR1 MNHNY and CDR2 SVGAGI (reference sequence). The CDR3 has 14 amino acids.

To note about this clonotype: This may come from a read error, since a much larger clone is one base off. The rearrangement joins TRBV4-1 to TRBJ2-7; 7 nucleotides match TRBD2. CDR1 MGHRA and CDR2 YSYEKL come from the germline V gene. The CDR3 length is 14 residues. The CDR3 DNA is TGCGCCAGCAGCCAAGATGGGAGGGCCTACGAGCAGTGCTTC. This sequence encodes CASSQDGRAYEQCF.

The DNA of the CDR3 is TGTGCCAGCTCACCACCGGAGGGATATCGTGAAAAACTGTTTTTT. It yields the protein CASSPPEGYREKLFF. V gene TRBV18 combines with J gene TRBJ1-4, with unresolved D. This CDR3 has 15 amino acids. The germline V gene has CDR1 KGHSH and CDR2 LQKENI. V lost 0 bases and J lost 7, with 12 bases in between.

CDR3 sequence reads: CASTGQVLLNTGELFF. Here the CDR3 DNA reads TGTGCCAGCACGGGACAGGTGTTGCTGAACACCGGGGAGCTGTTTTTT. The chain employs TRBV6-1 and TRBJ2-2, with TRBD1 matching 8 bases. In germline, CDR1 is MNHNS, CDR2 SASEGT. CDR3 length: 16 amino acids. The V and J ends lost 7 bases and 1 base, in that order; junction bases with no gene match: 8.

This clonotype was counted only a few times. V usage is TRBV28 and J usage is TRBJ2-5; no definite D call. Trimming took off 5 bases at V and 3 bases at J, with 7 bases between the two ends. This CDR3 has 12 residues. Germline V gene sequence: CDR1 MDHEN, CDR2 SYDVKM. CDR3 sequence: CASSLGKETQYF. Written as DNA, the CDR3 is TGTGCCAGCAGTCTCGGCAAAGAGACCCAGTACTTC.

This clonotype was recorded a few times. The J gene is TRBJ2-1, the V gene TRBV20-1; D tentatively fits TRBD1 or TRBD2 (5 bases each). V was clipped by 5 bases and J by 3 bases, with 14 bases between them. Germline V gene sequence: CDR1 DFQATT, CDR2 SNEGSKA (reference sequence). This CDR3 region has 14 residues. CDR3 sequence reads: CSASSPGHYNEQFF. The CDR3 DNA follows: TGCAGTGCTTCAAGCCCGGGGCACTACAATGAGCAGTTCTTC.

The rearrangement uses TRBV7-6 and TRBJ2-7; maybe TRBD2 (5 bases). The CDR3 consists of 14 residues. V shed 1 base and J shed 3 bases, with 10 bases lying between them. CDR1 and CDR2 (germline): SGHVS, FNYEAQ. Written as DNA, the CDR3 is TGTGCCAGCAGCTTAGGCCGGGAAAACTACGAGCAGTACTTC. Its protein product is CASSLGRENYEQYF.

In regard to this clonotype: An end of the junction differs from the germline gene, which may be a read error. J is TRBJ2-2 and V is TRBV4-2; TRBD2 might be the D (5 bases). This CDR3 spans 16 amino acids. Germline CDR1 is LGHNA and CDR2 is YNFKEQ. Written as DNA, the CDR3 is TGTGCCAGCAGCCAAGTTAGCGCTAAGAACACCGAGGAGCTGTTTTTT. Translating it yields CASSQVSAKNTEELFF.

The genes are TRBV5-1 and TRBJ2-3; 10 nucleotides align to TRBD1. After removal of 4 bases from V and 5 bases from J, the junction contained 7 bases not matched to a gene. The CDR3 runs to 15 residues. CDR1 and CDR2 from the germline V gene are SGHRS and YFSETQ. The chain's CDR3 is CASSRQGALEDTQYF. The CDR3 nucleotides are TGCGCCAGCAGCCGACAGGGGGCATTAGAAGATACGCAGTATTTT.

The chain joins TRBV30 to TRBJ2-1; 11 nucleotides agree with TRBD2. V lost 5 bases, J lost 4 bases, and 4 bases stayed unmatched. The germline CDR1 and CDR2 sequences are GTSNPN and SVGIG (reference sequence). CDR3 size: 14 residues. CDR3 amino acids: CAWGTSGSYNEQFF. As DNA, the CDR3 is TGTGCCTGGGGAACTAGCGGGAGTTACAATGAGCAGTTCTTC.

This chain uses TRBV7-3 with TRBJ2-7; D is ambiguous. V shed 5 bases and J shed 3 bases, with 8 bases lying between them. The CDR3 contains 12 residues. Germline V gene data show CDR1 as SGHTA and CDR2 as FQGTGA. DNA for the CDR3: TGTGCCAGCAGCCCAATGGACTACGAGCAGTACTTC. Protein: CASSPMDYEQYF.

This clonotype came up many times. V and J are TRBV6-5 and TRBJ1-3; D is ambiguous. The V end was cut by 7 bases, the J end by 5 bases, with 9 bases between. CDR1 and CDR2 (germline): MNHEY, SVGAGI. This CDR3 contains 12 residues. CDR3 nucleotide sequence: TGTGCCAGCATGGAGGGTCGAAACACCATATATTTT. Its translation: CASMEGRNTIYF.

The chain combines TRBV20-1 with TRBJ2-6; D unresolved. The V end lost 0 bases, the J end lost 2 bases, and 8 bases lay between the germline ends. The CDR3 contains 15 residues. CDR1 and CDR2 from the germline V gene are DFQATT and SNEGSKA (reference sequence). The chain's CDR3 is CSARDVATGANVLTF. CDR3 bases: TGCAGTGCTAGAGATGTTGCGACTGGGGCCAACGTCCTGACTTTC.

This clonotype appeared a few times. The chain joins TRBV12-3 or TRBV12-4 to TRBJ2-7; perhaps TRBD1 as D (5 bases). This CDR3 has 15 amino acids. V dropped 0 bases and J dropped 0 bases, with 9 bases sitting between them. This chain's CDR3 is CASSLAGASSYEQYF. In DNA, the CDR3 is TGTGCCAGCAGTTTAGCAGGGGCCAGCTCCTACGAGCAGTACTTC.

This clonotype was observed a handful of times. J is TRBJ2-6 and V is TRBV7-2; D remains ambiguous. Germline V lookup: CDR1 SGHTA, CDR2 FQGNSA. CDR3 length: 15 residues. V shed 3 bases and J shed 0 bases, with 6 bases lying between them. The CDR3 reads CASSFAVSGANVLTF. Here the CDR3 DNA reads TGTGCCAGCAGCTTTGCCGTCTCTGGGGCCAACGTCCTGACTTTC. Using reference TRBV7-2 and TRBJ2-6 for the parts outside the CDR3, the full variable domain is GAGVSQSPSNKVTEKGKDVELRCDPISGHTALYWYRQSLGQGLEFLIYFQGNSAPDKSGLPSDRFSAERTGGSVSTLTIQRTQQEDSAVYLCASSFAVSGANVLTFGAGSRLTVL.

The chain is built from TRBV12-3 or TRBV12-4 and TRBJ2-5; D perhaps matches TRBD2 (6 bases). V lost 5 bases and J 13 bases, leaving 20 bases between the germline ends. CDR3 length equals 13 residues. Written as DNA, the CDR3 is TGTGCCAGCAGTCTGGCGGGGACGGAAAAACTGTACTTC. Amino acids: CASSLAGTEKLYF.

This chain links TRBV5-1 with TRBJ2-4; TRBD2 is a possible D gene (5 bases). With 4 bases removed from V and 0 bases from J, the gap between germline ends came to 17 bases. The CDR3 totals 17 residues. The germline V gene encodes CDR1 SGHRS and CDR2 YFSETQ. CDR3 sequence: CASSPLAPGLAKNIQYF. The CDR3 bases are TGCGCCAGCAGCCCACTCGCCCCAGGACTAGCCAAAAACATTCAGTACTTC.

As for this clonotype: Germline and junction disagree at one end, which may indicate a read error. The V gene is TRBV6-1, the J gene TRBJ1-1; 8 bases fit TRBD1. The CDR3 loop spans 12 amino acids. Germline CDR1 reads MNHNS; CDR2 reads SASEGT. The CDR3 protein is CASRRGTGPVHF. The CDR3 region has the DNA TGTGCCAGCAGGAGGGGGACAGGACCAGTACATTTT.

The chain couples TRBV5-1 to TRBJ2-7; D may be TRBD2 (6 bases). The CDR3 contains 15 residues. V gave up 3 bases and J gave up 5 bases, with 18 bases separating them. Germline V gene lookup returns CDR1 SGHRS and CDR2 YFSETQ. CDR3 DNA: TGCGCCAGCAGCTCCAGGGCCGGGGGTCAAAACGAGCAGTACTTC. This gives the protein CASSSRAGGQNEQYF.